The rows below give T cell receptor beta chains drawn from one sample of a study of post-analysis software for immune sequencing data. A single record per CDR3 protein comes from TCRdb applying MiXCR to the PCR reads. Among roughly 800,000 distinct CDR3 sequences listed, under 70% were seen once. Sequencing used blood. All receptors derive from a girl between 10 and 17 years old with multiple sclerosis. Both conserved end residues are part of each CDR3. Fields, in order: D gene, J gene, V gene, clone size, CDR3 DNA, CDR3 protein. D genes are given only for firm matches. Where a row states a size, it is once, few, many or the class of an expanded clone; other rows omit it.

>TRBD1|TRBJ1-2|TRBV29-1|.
TGCAGCGATGTACCACCCCGGGACAGGGCGAGCTATGGCTACACCTTC
CSDVPPRDRASYGYTF
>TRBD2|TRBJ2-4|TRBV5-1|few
TGCGCCAGCAGCTTGGCAGCGGGGCGGGGGAACATTCAGTACTTC
CASSLAAGRGNIQYF
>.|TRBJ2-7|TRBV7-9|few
TGTGCCAGCAGCCCCATGAGGGACGAGCAGTACTTC
CASSPMRDEQYF
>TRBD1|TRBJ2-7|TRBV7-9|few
TGTGCCAGCAGCTCCCGGGACAGTCCCTACGAGCAGTACTTC
CASSSRDSPYEQYF
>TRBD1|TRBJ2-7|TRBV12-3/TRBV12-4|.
TGTGCCAGCAGTTTTAGGGAGACAGGGGGCTACGAGCAGTACTTC
CASSFRETGGYEQYF
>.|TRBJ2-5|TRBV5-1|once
TGCGCCAGCAGCTTCACCCTTGGGGACCAAGAGACCCAGTACTTC
CASSFTLGDQETQYF
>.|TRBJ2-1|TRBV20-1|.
TGCAGTGCTAGAGATAAAGCGGGTTACTACAATGAGCAGTTCTTC
CSARDKAGYYNEQFF
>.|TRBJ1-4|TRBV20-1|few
TGCAGTGCCGACTCTCTTTGGGGACATGAAAAACTGTTTTTT
CSADSLWGHEKLFF
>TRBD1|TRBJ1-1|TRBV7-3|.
TGTGCCAGCGGAAGACAGGGGAGCACTGAAGCTTTCTTT
CASGRQGSTEAFF
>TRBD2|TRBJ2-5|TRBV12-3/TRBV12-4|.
TGTGCCAGCAGTTTCGGCCTAGCGGGGTACCAAGAGACCCAGTACTTC
CASSFGLAGYQETQYF
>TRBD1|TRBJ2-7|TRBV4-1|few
TGCGCCAGCAGCCAAGAACCAGGGGGTTCATACGAGCAGTACTTC
CASSQEPGGSYEQYF
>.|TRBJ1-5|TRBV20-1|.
TGCAGTGCCATCGTGCCAAGAGGGAATCAGCCCCAGCATTTT
CSAIVPRGNQPQHF
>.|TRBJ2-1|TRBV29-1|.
TGCAGCGTTGATAGCGAGACGTTGAGCTCCTACAATGAGCAGTTCTTC
CSVDSETLSSYNEQFF
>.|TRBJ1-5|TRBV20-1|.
TGCAGTGCTCAGACTGGACAGAGCAATCAGCCCCAGCATTTT
CSAQTGQSNQPQHF
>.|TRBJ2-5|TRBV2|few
TGTGCCAGCAGTGAACTGGCGGGGTCACAAGAGACCCAGTACTTC
CASSELAGSQETQYF
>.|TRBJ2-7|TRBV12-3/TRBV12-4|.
TGTGCCAGCCAATCTCTCACCGGGGGGCACGGCTACGAGCAGTACTTC
CASQSLTGGHGYEQYF
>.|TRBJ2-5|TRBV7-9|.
TGTGCCAGCAGCTTAGCTGCAAAAGAGACCCAGTACTTC
CASSLAAKETQYF
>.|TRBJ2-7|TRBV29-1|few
TGCAGCGGCCAAACCTTCTCCTACGAGCAGTACTTC
CSGQTFSYEQYF
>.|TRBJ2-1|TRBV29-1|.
TGCAGCGCCGGGTCTGCAGCGAGCAATGAGCAGTTCTTC
CSAGSAASNEQFF
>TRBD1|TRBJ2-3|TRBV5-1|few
TGCGCCAGCAGCCCCTTGGTCTTGAGGGGGCCAGATACGCAGTATTTT
CASSPLVLRGPDTQYF
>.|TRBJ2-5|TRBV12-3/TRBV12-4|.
TGTGCCAGCAGAGATACCACTGGCCAAGAGACCCAGTACTTC
CASRDTTGQETQYF
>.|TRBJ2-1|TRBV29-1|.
TGCAGCGTTGAAACTCGCGGGAAGTACAATGAGCAGTTCTTC
CSVETRGKYNEQFF
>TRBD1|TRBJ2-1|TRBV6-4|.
TGTGCCAGCAGTGACACCCAGGGGGCGGAGTGCAATGAGCAGTTCTTC
CASSDTQGAECNEQFF
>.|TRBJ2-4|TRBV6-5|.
TGTGCCACGGCCACAGGGACCAAAAACATTCAGTACTTC
CATATGTKNIQYF
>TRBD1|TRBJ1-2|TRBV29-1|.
TGCAGCGCAGCCGGGACAGGGGGCTCGGCCGCCTATGGCTACACCTTC
CSAAGTGGSAAYGYTF
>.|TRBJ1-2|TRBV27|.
TGTGCCAGCCGATTTGGGGGTTCGGACTATGGCTACACCTTC
CASRFGGSDYGYTF
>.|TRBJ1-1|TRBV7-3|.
TGTGCCAGCAGCTCCGGGACACCGAACACTGAAGCTTTCTTT
CASSSGTPNTEAFF
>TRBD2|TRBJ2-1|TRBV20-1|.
TGCAGTGCTAGCCTTATCGCTAGCGGGTCTAGGAATGAGCAGTTCTTC
CSASLIASGSRNEQFF
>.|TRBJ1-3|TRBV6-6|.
TGTGCCAGCAGCCCCCTGGTCCCTCAGGGCCCTGGAAACACCATATATTTT
CASSPLVPQGPGNTIYF
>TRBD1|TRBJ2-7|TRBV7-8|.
TGTGCCAGCAGCTACCGACAGGGCTACTACGAGCAGTACTTC
CASSYRQGYYEQYF
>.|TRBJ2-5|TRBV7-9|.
TGTGCCAGCAGCTGGACCGGCAGGGAGCAAGAGACCCAGTACTTC
CASSWTGREQETQYF
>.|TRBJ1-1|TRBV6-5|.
TGTGCCAGCAGTTACTTAGCCGGGGAGACTGAAGCTTTCTTT
CASSYLAGETEAFF
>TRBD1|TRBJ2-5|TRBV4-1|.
TGCGCCAGCAGCCCCCGGGACAGGAGGAAGGAGACCCAGTACTTC
CASSPRDRRKETQYF
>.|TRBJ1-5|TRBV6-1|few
TGTGCCAGCAGTGAAGTGGGCAATCAGCCCCAGCATTTT
CASSEVGNQPQHF
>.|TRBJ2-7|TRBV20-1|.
TGCAGTGCTAGACGCGATCCAAGCTCCTACGAGCAGTACTTC
CSARRDPSSYEQYF
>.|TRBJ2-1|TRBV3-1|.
TGTGCCAGCAGCCAGAGGGGTTTGAGCTCCTACAATGAGCAGTTCTTC
CASSQRGLSSYNEQFF
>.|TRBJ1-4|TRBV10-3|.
TGTGCCATCAGCACAGGGCCTCGGGAAAAACTGTTTTTT
CAISTGPREKLFF
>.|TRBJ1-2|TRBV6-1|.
TGTGCCTCAAAGATAGGGCCAGCATTGGATGGCTACACCTTC
CASKIGPALDGYTF
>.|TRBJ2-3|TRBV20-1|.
TGCAGTGCTAGCTCTCCTTGGGATGCTATTGTCGATACGCAGTATTTT
CSASSPWDAIVDTQYF
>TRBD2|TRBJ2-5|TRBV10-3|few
TGTGCCATCAGTGGGACTAGCGGTTACCAAGAGACCCAGTACTTC
CAISGTSGYQETQYF
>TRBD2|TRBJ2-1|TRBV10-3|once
TGTGCCATCAGTGGCCGGGGGGGCCTATACAATGAGCAGTTCTTC
CAISGRGGLYNEQFF
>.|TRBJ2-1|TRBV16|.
TGTGCCAGCAGCCAATCCCGTTCTGCCAATGAGCAGTTCTTC
CASSQSRSANEQFF
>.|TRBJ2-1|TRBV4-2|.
TGTGCCAGCAGCCAAGCGGACAATTTCTACAATGAGCAGTTCTTC
CASSQADNFYNEQFF
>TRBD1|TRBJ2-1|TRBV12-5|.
TGTGCTAGTGGTTTGGGCCTCGGACAGGGGATAGGCAATGAGCGGTTCTTC
CASGLGLGQGIGNERFF
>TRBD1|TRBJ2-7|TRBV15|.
TGTGCCACCAGCAGGCTCCCGGGACAGCCCTACGAGCAGTACTTC
CATSRLPGQPYEQYF
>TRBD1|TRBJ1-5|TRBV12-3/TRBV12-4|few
TGTGCCAGCAGCCGACAGGGGGAAGTCGATCAGCCCCAGCATTTT
CASSRQGEVDQPQHF
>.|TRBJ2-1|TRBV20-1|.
TGCAGTGCTAGGGGCGCAAGCTCCCTCTCCTACAATGAGCAGTTCTTC
CSARGASSLSYNEQFF
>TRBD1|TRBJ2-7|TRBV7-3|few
TGTGCCAGCAGCCCCTCAGGGGGTGCTGACTACGAGCAGTACTTC
CASSPSGGADYEQYF
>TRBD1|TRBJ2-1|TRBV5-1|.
TGCGCCAGCAGCTTGTCAGGGGGCCGAACGGATGAGCAGTTCTTC
CASSLSGGRTDEQFF
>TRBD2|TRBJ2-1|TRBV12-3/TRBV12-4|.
TGTGCCAGCAGTTCCGACATGTTACTAGCGCTGTCCTACAATGAGCAGTTCTTC
CASSSDMLLALSYNEQFF
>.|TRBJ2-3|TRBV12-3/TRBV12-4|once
TGTGCCAGCGGCCTTGGTACGCAGTATTTT
CASGLGTQYF
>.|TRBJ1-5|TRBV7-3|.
TGTGCCAGCAGCCAGGGGAGCAATCAGCCCCAGCATTTT
CASSQGSNQPQHF